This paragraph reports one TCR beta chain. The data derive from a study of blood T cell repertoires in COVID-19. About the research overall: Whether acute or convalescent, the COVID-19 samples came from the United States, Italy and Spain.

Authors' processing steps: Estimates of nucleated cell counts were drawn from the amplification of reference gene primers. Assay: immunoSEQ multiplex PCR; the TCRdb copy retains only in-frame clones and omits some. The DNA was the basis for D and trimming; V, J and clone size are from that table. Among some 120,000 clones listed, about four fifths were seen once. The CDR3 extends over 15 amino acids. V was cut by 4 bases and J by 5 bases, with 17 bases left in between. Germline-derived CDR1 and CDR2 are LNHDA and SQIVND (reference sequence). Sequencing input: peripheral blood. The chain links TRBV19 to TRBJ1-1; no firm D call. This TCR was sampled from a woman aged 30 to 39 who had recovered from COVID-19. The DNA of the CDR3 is TGTGCCAGTAGTACCACTGGCTCAGCGCGAACTGAAGCTTTCTTT. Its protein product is CASSTTGSARTEAFF.